A single sample gave rise to the 20 T cell receptor beta chains below, sequenced in a study of T cell responses to AZD1222 COVID-19 vaccine. Clones were sequenced by immunoSEQ multiplex PCR, and TCRdb holds only the in-frame ones, with some missing. Found here are about 140,000 clones, 80% to 90% of them singletons; the top ten hold around 8%. The starting material was peripheral blood, obtained on day 0 of AZD1222 vaccination. These receptors all come from an adult in good health.

This clone appeared a single time. The gene calls are TRBV15 and TRBJ2-2, with D perhaps matching TRBD1 or TRBD2 (6 bases each). Deletions cut 3 bases from V and 4 bases from J, with 9 bases between. The CDR3 has 14 residues. Germline assignment: CDR1 LNHNV and CDR2 YYDKDF (reference sequence). The CDR3 reads CATSRRGATGELFF. Here the CDR3 DNA reads TGTGCCACCAGCAGGAGGGGGGCCACCGGGGAGCTGTTTTTT.

The rearrangement joins TRBV10-3 to TRBJ2-7; D perhaps matches TRBD1 (6 bases). The CDR3 extends over 15 amino acids. V dropped 0 bases and J dropped 5 bases, with 14 bases sitting between them. Per germline, CDR1 ENHRY and CDR2 SYGVKD. The CDR3 DNA follows: TGTGCCATCAGTGAGTCGGGGACACAACGGGACGAGCAGTACTTC. It translates to CAISESGTQRDEQYF.

The rearrangement links TRBV2 to TRBJ1-2; 8 nucleotides line up with TRBD1. Per the germline V gene, CDR1 is SNHLY and CDR2 is FYNNEI. This CDR3 region has 15 residues. J was trimmed by 4 bases and V by 5 bases; bases with no gene match: 9. CDR3 loop: CASSTTDREVYGYTF. The DNA for the CDR3 is TGTGCCAGCAGTACTACGGACAGGGAGGTCTATGGCTACACCTTC.

The chain links TRBV9 to TRBJ2-6, with TRBD1 matching 7 bases. This CDR3 spans 15 amino acids. Germline values: CDR1 SGDLS, CDR2 YYNGEE. Trimming cost V 4 bases and J 2 bases; bases outside gene matches: 3. The CDR3 DNA is TGTGCCAGCAGCCTTACAGGGGCTGGGGCCAACGTCCTGACTTTC. Amino acids: CASSLTGAGANVLTF.

The V call is TRBV27, the J call TRBJ1-1; possibly TRBD1 for D (5 bases). Per germline, CDR1 MNHEY and CDR2 SMNVEV (reference sequence). CDR3 length: 15 residues. With 3 bases removed from V and 0 bases from J, the gap between germline ends came to 11 bases. The chain's CDR3 is CASSFGAGMNTEAFF. CDR3 coding DNA: TGTGCCAGCAGTTTCGGGGCGGGGATGAACACTGAAGCTTTCTTT.

The chain combines TRBV7-2 with TRBJ1-2; D is uncertain. The CDR3 length is 16 residues. V gave up 1 base and J gave up 4 bases, with 16 bases separating them. Germline V gene data show CDR1 as SGHTA and CDR2 as FQGNSA. In nucleotides, the CDR3 is TGTGCCAGCAGCTTAGAAGGGCGGTACCGGAGCTATGGCTACACCTTC. It codes for CASSLEGRYRSYGYTF.

The CDR3 region has the DNA TGCGCCAGCAGTTCGGGGTTTAGCTCCTACGAGCAGTACTTC. It translates to CASSSGFSSYEQYF. The J gene is TRBJ2-7, the V gene TRBV10-1; D may be TRBD2 (5 bases). V was trimmed by 5 bases and J by 0 bases, leaving 11 bases between them. Germline values: CDR1 WNHNN, CDR2 SYGVQD (reference sequence). The CDR3 covers 14 residues.

The V and J genes are TRBV14 and TRBJ1-3; unclear D gene. Trimming cost V 1 base and J 1 base, with 2 bases left between them. This CDR3 region has 13 residues. Germline V gene lookup returns CDR1 SGHDN and CDR2 FVKESK. Here the CDR3 reads CASSQGSGNTIYF. CDR3 bases: TGTGCCAGCAGCCAAGGTTCTGGAAACACCATATATTTT.

This clone turned up a few times. J is TRBJ2-1 and V is TRBV27; the D gene is possibly TRBD1 (6 bases). CDR3 length: 15 amino acids. V was pared by 7 bases and J by 0 bases, with 13 bases between. The germline CDR1 and CDR2 sequences are MNHEY and SMNVEV (reference sequence). As DNA, the CDR3 is TGTGCCAGCACGACAGGACACCCCTCCTACAATGAGCAGTTCTTC. Residues: CASTTGHPSYNEQFF.

The rearrangement links TRBV4-2 to TRBJ2-1; 9 bases are a match to TRBD2. V shed 1 base and J 8 bases; nucleotides not matched to a gene: 9. Germline V gene data show CDR1 as LGHNA and CDR2 as YNFKEQ. The CDR3 has 16 amino acids. Here the CDR3 reads CASSQVGRGGEDEQFF. The CDR3 DNA sequence: TGTGCCAGCAGCCAAGTCGGGCGGGGGGGTGAGGATGAGCAGTTCTTC.

In its sample, this clone was seen a few times. The chain joins TRBV7-9 to TRBJ1-1; possibly TRBD1 for D (5 bases). The V end lost 7 bases, the J end lost 3 bases, and 21 bases lay between the germline ends. The CDR3 has 16 residues. In germline, CDR1 is SEHNR, CDR2 FQNEAQ (reference sequence). CDR3 sequence: CASKGSVFIGDTEAFF. The CDR3 nucleotides read TGTGCCAGCAAAGGTTCGGTTTTCATAGGGGACACTGAAGCTTTCTTT.

The gene calls are TRBV27 and TRBJ2-1; D possibly corresponds to TRBD1 (5 bases). Germline lookup yields CDR1 MNHEY and CDR2 SMNVEV (reference sequence). Trimming stripped 0 bases from V and 9 bases from J, with 9 bases between. The CDR3 loop spans 13 amino acids. CDR3 sequence (DNA): TGTGCCAGCAGTTTATCAGACAGAGTTGAGCAGTTCTTC. This sequence encodes CASSLSDRVEQFF.

CDR3 in amino acids: CASSLGGWGANVLTF. The CDR3, as DNA: TGTGCCAGCAGTTTGGGAGGCTGGGGGGCCAACGTCCTGACTTTC. J is TRBJ2-6 and V is TRBV6-5, with D tentatively TRBD2 (6 bases). The germline V gene has CDR1 MNHEY and CDR2 SVGAGI. The V end was cut by 4 bases, the J end by 4 bases, with 11 bases between. The length of the CDR3 is 15 residues.

This sequence joins TRBV3-1 (or the pseudogene TRBV3-2) and TRBJ1-2, with a tentative D call TRBD1 (5 bases). Trimming left V 10 bases short and J 4 bases short, with 19 bases between. Germline V lookup: CDR1 LGHDT, CDR2 YNNKEL (reference sequence). The CDR3 contains 14 residues. In DNA, the CDR3 is TGTGCCACCTCCGGGGACGTAAGTAGCTATGGCTACACCTTC. Protein: CATSGDVSSYGYTF.

The chain is built from TRBV19 and TRBJ1-1; D is unclear. The CDR3 loop spans 13 amino acids. Trimming took 2 bases from V and 2 from J, leaving 6 bases between them. Per germline, CDR1 LNHDA and CDR2 SQIVND (reference sequence). The DNA for the CDR3 is TGTGCCAGTAGTATAACACGTAACACTGAAGCTTTCTTT. The encoded protein is CASSITRNTEAFF. The entire variable domain, with the rest obtained from reference TRBV19 and TRBJ1-1, is as follows: DGGITQSPKYLFRKEGQNVTLSCEQNLNHDAMYWYRQDPGQGLRLIYYSQIVNDFQKGDIAEGYSVSREKKESFPLTVTSAQKNPTAFYLCASSITRNTEAFFGQGTRLTVV.

J is TRBJ2-5 and V is TRBV2, with 9 bases identical to TRBD1. Losses at the gene ends were 4 bases for V and 5 bases for J; bases not matched to a gene: 8. The CDR3 runs to 15 residues. CDR1 SNHLY and CDR2 FYNNEI come from the germline V gene. The CDR3 is CASSGGQGNYETQYF. In nucleotides, the CDR3 is TGTGCCAGCAGTGGCGGACAGGGGAATTATGAGACCCAGTACTTC.

The rearrangement uses TRBV3-1 (or the pseudogene TRBV3-2) and TRBJ2-3; 10 bases are a match to TRBD2. CDR1 is LGHDT, CDR2 YNNKEL, per germline (reference sequence). The CDR3 extends over 16 amino acids. V gave up 3 bases and J gave up 6 bases; unmatched junction bases: 9. The CDR3 DNA follows: TGTGCCAGCAGCCATTTAGCGGGGGGCACGGGGGATACGCAGTATTTT. As protein: CASSHLAGGTGDTQYF.

The rearrangement links TRBV19 to TRBJ2-7, with 7 bases lining up with TRBD1. Germline CDR1 is LNHDA and CDR2 is SQIVND (reference sequence). This CDR3 spans 14 amino acids. V was pared by 5 bases and J by 5 bases, with 9 bases of the junction left unmatched. The CDR3 loop is CASSPDREVHEQYF. The DNA for the CDR3 is TGTGCCAGTAGTCCCGACAGGGAAGTCCACGAGCAGTACTTC.

This clone showed up just once. The chain has TRBV27 and TRBJ2-3; TRBD2 aligns across 12 bases. Germline lookup yields CDR1 MNHEY and CDR2 SMNVEV (reference sequence). The CDR3 consists of 13 residues. Trimming at V came to 10 bases and at J to 4 bases, leaving 3 bases not matched to a gene. CDR3 region: CAIGLAGSDTQYF. The CDR3 DNA follows: TGTGCCATCGGACTAGCGGGATCAGATACGCAGTATTTT.

CDR3 residues: CASSSGFRTGELFF. The CDR3 region has the DNA TGTGCCAGCAGTTCAGGGTTTCGCACCGGGGAGCTGTTTTTT. The V gene is TRBV2, the J gene TRBJ2-2; tentative D call: TRBD1 (5 bases). CDR1 and CDR2 (germline): SNHLY, FYNNEI. Trimming shortened V by 5 bases and J by 4 bases, and 11 bases separated the two germline ends. The CDR3 consists of 14 residues.